Each of the 16 T cell receptor beta chains below was sequenced from the same sample in a study of blood T cell repertoires in COVID-19. The table came from immunoSEQ multiplex PCR; TCRdb's copy has only in-frame clones and leaves some out. The table lists 130,000 or so clones, more than 80% of them singletons. The sequenced sample consisted of peripheral blood. These receptors originate from a woman aged 55-69 years with acute or convalescent COVID-19.

The V call is TRBV28, the J call TRBJ1-1, with unresolved D. The germline V gene encodes CDR1 MDHEN and CDR2 SYDVKM. There are 14 residues in the CDR3. V shed 5 bases and J shed 1 base, with 11 bases lying between them. CDR3 loop: CASSPDPRNTEAFF. As DNA, the CDR3 is TGTGCCAGCAGTCCCGACCCTAGGAACACTGAAGCTTTCTTT.

This chain uses TRBV7-9 with TRBJ2-5, with unresolved D. V was cut by 6 bases and J by 5 bases, with 10 bases left in between. CDR3 length: 12 residues. The germline gives CDR1 SEHNR, CDR2 FQNEAQ (reference sequence). The CDR3, as DNA: TGTGCCAGCAGTCCGTCTTCGGAGACCCAGTACTTC. It encodes CASSPSSETQYF.

Only a few counts were recorded for this clone. V gene TRBV29-1 combines with J gene TRBJ1-5; D may be TRBD1 (5 bases). V was cut by 8 bases and J by 4 bases, with 12 bases left in between. Germline V CDR1 and CDR2: SQVTM, ANQGSEA. The CDR3 extends over 12 amino acids. The CDR3 protein is CSSREGNQPQHF. CDR3 coding DNA: TGCAGCTCACGGGAGGGGAATCAGCCCCAGCATTTT.

This sequence joins TRBV18 and TRBJ1-6; perhaps TRBD1 as D (6 bases). Germline V gene sequence: CDR1 KGHSH, CDR2 LQKENI. With 3 bases removed from V and 5 bases from J, the gap between germline ends came to 17 bases. The CDR3 is 17 residues long. CDR3 residues: CASSPIDLSGDNSPLHF. The CDR3 DNA reads as TGTGCCAGCTCACCCATAGACCTTTCAGGGGATAATTCACCCCTCCACTTT.

V usage is TRBV24-1 and J usage is TRBJ2-1, with D tentatively TRBD1 (6 bases). The CDR3 contains 14 residues. Germline V gene data show CDR1 as KGHDR and CDR2 as SFDVKD. Trimming shortened V by 6 bases and J by 0 bases, and 8 bases separated the two germline ends. The DNA of the CDR3 is TGTGCCACCAGTAAAGGGGGCTCCTACAATGAGCAGTTCTTC. It is translated as CATSKGGSYNEQFF.

The chain uses TRBV3-1 (or the pseudogene TRBV3-2) and TRBJ1-3, with 10 positions matching TRBD1. Losses at the gene ends were 4 bases for V and 2 bases for J; bases not matched to a gene: 5. CDR3 length: 16 amino acids. The germline gives CDR1 LGHDT, CDR2 YNNKEL (reference sequence). CDR3 protein: CASSRAGQGTGNTIYF. CDR3 nucleotide sequence: TGTGCCAGCAGCCGAGCGGGACAGGGGACTGGAAACACCATATATTTT.

The chain combines TRBV27 with TRBJ1-2, with D unclear. The germline V gene has CDR1 MNHEY and CDR2 SMNVEV (reference sequence). The V end was cut by 5 bases, the J end by 8 bases, with 12 bases between. The CDR3 extends over 12 amino acids. The CDR3 is CASSPTIGGYTF. CDR3 in DNA: TGTGCCAGCAGTCCAACTATTGGCGGCTACACCTTC.

This chain joins TRBV14 and TRBJ2-5; D is possibly TRBD1 (5 bases). Germline CDR1 reads SGHDN; CDR2 reads FVKESK. Trimming removed 3 bases from V and 0 bases from J, with 8 bases in between. There are 14 residues in the CDR3. The CDR3 nucleotides read TGTGCCAGCAGCCAGACAGTGTACCAAGAGACCCAGTACTTC. Its translation: CASSQTVYQETQYF. Filled out from reference TRBV14 and TRBJ2-5, the complete variable domain reads EAGVTQFPSHSVIEKGQTVTLRCDPISGHDNLYWYRRVMGKEIKFLLHFVKESKQDESGMPNNRFLAERTGGTYSTLKVQPAELEDSGVYFCASSQTVYQETQYFGPGTRLLVL.

This clone has a single count. The chain is built from TRBV11-2 and TRBJ1-4; possibly TRBD1 for D (5 bases). This CDR3 region has 17 residues. CDR1 and CDR2 from the germline V gene are SGHAT and FQNNGV. Trimming pared 6 bases from V and 3 bases from J, leaving 20 bases between. CDR3 coding DNA: TGTGCCAGCAGTCCTCCTGCTCAGGGAAGGGCTAATGAAAAACTGTTTTTT. Amino acids: CASSPPAQGRANEKLFF. Combining the CDR3 with reference TRBV11-2 and TRBJ1-4 gives the whole variable domain EAGVAQSPRYKIIEKRQSVAFWCNPISGHATLYWYQQILGQGPKLLIQFQNNGVVDDSQLPKDRFSAERLKGVDSTLKIQPAKLEDSAVYLCASSPPAQGRANEKLFFGSGTQLSVL.

This clone occurred a few times. The chain links TRBV11-1 to TRBJ2-2; the D is unclear. In germline, CDR1 is SGHAT, CDR2 FQDESV (reference sequence). V lost 1 base and J 0 bases, leaving 6 bases between the germline ends. This CDR3 has 15 amino acids. CDR3: CASSLVLANTGELFF. In DNA form, the CDR3 reads TGTGCCAGCAGCTTAGTTCTAGCGAACACCGGGGAGCTGTTTTTT.

The rearrangement joins TRBV7-2 to TRBJ1-3; tentative D call: TRBD1 (5 bases). Trimming took off 2 bases at V and 7 bases at J, with 9 bases between the two ends. The CDR3 runs to 13 residues. Germline V gives CDR1 SGHTA, CDR2 FQGNSA. The DNA of the CDR3 is TGTGCCAGCAGCTTATTGGGGGGGAACACCATATATTTT. It yields the protein CASSLLGGNTIYF.

This chain links TRBV6-2 or TRBV6-3 with TRBJ1-6; TRBD1 matches at 11 bases. The CDR3 is 16 amino acids. After removal of 2 bases from V and 8 bases from J, the junction contained 5 bases not matched to a gene. Germline V gene lookup returns CDR1 MNHEY and CDR2 SVGEGT. In DNA form, the CDR3 reads TGTGCCAGCAGTTACGCCCGGGACAGGGGGTATTCACCCCTCCACTTT. This codes for CASSYARDRGYSPLHF.

V is TRBV3-1 (or the pseudogene TRBV3-2) and J is TRBJ1-6; D is unclear. CDR3 length: 13 residues. From germline, CDR1 is LGHDT and CDR2 YNNKEL (reference sequence). V gave up 2 bases and J gave up 8 bases, with 7 bases separating them. The CDR3 nucleotides are TGTGCCAGCAGCCAAATTGAGGATTCACCCCTCCACTTT. Protein sequence: CASSQIEDSPLHF.

The chain uses TRBV7-9 and TRBJ1-2; TRBD1 is a possible D gene (5 bases). Trimming pared 5 bases from V and 0 bases from J, leaving 10 bases between. The CDR3 is made up of 14 amino acids. Germline V gives CDR1 SEHNR, CDR2 FQNEAQ (reference sequence). CDR3 nucleotides: TGTGCCAGCAGCCCCTCGGGGGCTAACTATGGCTACACCTTC. Protein: CASSPSGANYGYTF.

This clone was found a few times. CDR3 coding DNA: TGTGCCAGCAGTCTAATCGCGGCCACCCCTAACTATGGCTACACCTTC. The encoded protein is CASSLIAATPNYGYTF. The rearrangement uses TRBV27 and TRBJ1-2; D is ambiguous. V was trimmed by 5 bases and J by 0 bases, leaving 16 bases between them. The germline gives CDR1 MNHEY, CDR2 SMNVEV (reference sequence). The CDR3 is 16 amino acids.

The chain recombines TRBV30 with TRBJ2-1; no clear D gene. CDR1 GTSNPN and CDR2 SVGIG come from the germline V gene (reference sequence). The CDR3 totals 12 residues. The V end lost 0 bases, the J end lost 7 bases, and 7 bases lay between the germline ends. In nucleotides, the CDR3 is TGTGCCTGGAGTGTACGTCGGAATGAGCAGTTCTTC. This encodes CAWSVRRNEQFF.